This entry lists 23 T cell receptor beta chains sequenced from one sample in a study of identical twins (dated by TCRdb to 2016 to 2017). Libraries were constructed by 5' RACE. The sample was run on an Illumina HiSeq 2000. Through fastp at Q25 and MiXCR, TCRdb rebuilt clones from the public reads, retaining in-frame beta chains. Rows merge per CDR3 protein into single entries with the most common DNA and genes. In this sample the table shows approximately 700,000 distinct CDR3 sequences, 6.1% of which occur a single time. The top ten hold roughly 1.6% of the sample. Input material: naive T cells sorted from blood. Interpreted using the paper, the cell subset or site label stands for: cells isolated with a human naive T-cell isolation kit. All receptors derive from a man aged 18 to 30 in good health.

This clonotype turned up a few times. The junction and the germline gene differ at one end; a read error may be behind it. The chain employs TRBV6-5 and TRBJ2-5; TRBD2 matches 9 bases. This CDR3 spans 15 amino acids. Germline CDR1 is MNHEY and CDR2 is SVGAGI. The CDR3 DNA reads TGTGCCAGCAGTTATGGCGGGAGGGCCAGGGAGACCCAGTATTTC. It encodes CASSYGGRARETQYF.

This clonotype was seen ten or more times. The V call is TRBV4-1, the J call TRBJ2-5; D call uncertain. V gave up 4 bases and J gave up 4 bases, with 13 bases separating them. The CDR3 has 14 amino acids. CDR1 is MGHRA, CDR2 YSYEKL, per germline. The CDR3 DNA is TGCGCCAGCAGCCTTACCTCAGACCGAGAGACCCAGTACTTC. It is translated as CASSLTSDRETQYF.

This chain connects TRBV6-1 to TRBJ2-7, with D maybe TRBD2 (5 bases). The CDR3 extends over 13 amino acids. Trimming took off 6 bases at V and 2 bases at J, with 11 bases between the two ends. Germline V CDR1 and CDR2: MNHNS, SASEGT. The CDR3 bases are TGTGCCAGCAGGGGCGGGCCTGCCTACGAGCAGTACGTC. Protein sequence: CASRGGPAYEQYV.

This clonotype has at least ten counts. V gene TRBV6-5 combines with J gene TRBJ2-1, with 13 bases aligning to TRBD2. This CDR3 is built from 16 residues. V dropped 4 bases and J dropped 5; count of bases not matched to a gene: 5. The germline V gene has CDR1 MNHEY and CDR2 SVGAGI. CDR3 sequence reads: CASSFGTSGAHNEQFF. The CDR3 region has the DNA TGTGCCAGCAGTTTCGGGACTAGCGGGGCCCACAATGAGCAGTTCTTC.

The V call is TRBV25-1, the J call TRBJ2-1; D possibly corresponds to TRBD2 (5 bases). The CDR3 has 14 amino acids. Germline values: CDR1 MGHDK, CDR2 SYGVNS. With 1 base removed from V and 14 bases from J, the gap between germline ends came to 18 bases. The CDR3 nucleotides read TGTGCCAGCAGTGAATTCGACGCAAAAGACGGGAAGTTCTTC. This gives the protein CASSEFDAKDGKFF.

V is TRBV10-3 and J is TRBJ2-4; no clear D gene. CDR3 length: 14 residues. V lost 7 bases, J lost 1 base, and 11 bases lay in between. Germline V gene data show CDR1 as ENHRY and CDR2 as SYGVKD. Here the CDR3 reads CAIKESMAKNIQYF. CDR3 DNA sequence: TGTGCCATCAAGGAATCCATGGCCAAAAACATTCAGTACTTC.

This chain connects TRBV21-1 to TRBJ2-7; the table assigns TRBD1, which was not confirmed against the DNA. TRBV21-1 corresponds to a pseudogene. CDR3 length equals 18 residues. The CDR3 coding sequence is TGTGCCAGCAGCAGACCAAAACCCAGGACAGGGAACTCCTACGAGCAGTACGTC. Residues: CASSRPKPRTGNSYEQYV.

This chain links TRBV3-1 with TRBJ1-1; D is undetermined. Germline CDR1 reads LGHDT; CDR2 reads YNNKEL (reference sequence). The CDR3 extends over 14 amino acids. Trimming pared 4 bases from V and 4 bases from J, leaving 13 bases between. CDR3 nucleotide sequence: TGTGCCAGCAGCCCCGGCCGGGGTATCACTGAAGCTTTCTTT. Amino acids: CASSPGRGITEAFF.

The V gene is TRBV20-1, the J gene TRBJ1-2, with a weak D call TRBD1 (5 bases). CDR3 length equals 15 residues. V lost 3 bases to trimming and J lost 8 bases, with 22 bases between them. Germline V gives CDR1 DFQATT, CDR2 SNEGSKA (reference sequence). CDR3 amino acids: CSASRDGRGGRGYTF. For the CDR3, the DNA is TGCAGTGCTAGCCGGGACGGGAGAGGTGGTAGAGGCTACACCTTC.

This clonotype showed up just a few times. This chain connects TRBV12-3 or TRBV12-4 to TRBJ1-2; D is possibly TRBD1 (5 bases). V was clipped by 6 bases and J by 7 bases, with 15 bases between them. The CDR3 has 13 residues. The CDR3 coding sequence is TGTGCCAGCAGCCCGATGACAGAAGTTGGCTACACCTTC. Translation: CASSPMTEVGYTF.

The rearrangement links TRBV11-1 to TRBJ2-7, with D perhaps TRBD2 (6 bases). The V end was cut by 2 bases, the J end by 2 bases, with 22 bases between. The CDR3 length is 18 residues. Germline V gene sequence: CDR1 SGHAT, CDR2 FQDESV (reference sequence). The chain's CDR3 is CASSLLEGGLYPTYEQYV. CDR3 in DNA: TGTGCCAGCAGCTTACTCGAGGGAGGCCTGTATCCGACCTACGAGCAGTACGTC.

This clonotype was seen at least ten times. The rearrangement joins TRBV12-3 or TRBV12-4 to TRBJ2-5; D is undetermined. Trimming took 3 bases from V and 7 from J, leaving 15 bases between them. This CDR3 spans 14 amino acids. The CDR3 region has the DNA TGTGCCAGCAGTTTCTTGGCTTTAACGGGGACCCAGTACTTC. This sequence encodes CASSFLALTGTQYF.

This clonotype came up a few times. This chain uses TRBV4-1 with TRBJ1-1, with D hard to call. Germline V gene lookup returns CDR1 MGHRA and CDR2 YSYEKL. V gave up 2 bases and J gave up 1 base, with 11 bases separating them. The length of the CDR3 is 15 residues. CDR3 in amino acids: CASSQPGRRNTEAFF. The CDR3 bases are TGCGCCAGCAGCCAACCCGGGCGGCGGAACACTGAAGCTTTCTTT.

This clonotype was observed a few times. This chain joins TRBV4-1 and TRBJ2-5; 11 positions agree with TRBD2. The ends lost 0 bases at V and 3 bases at J; junction bases unmatched: 12. CDR3 size: 19 residues. CDR1 is MGHRA, CDR2 YSYEKL, per germline. DNA of the CDR3: TGCGCCAGCAGCCAAGATCGGGATAGCGGGAGGGTGGGGGAAGAGACCCAGTACTTC. Translated: CASSQDRDSGRVGEETQYF.

Many counts were recorded for this clonotype. The chain uses TRBV5-1 and TRBJ2-1; tentatively, D is TRBD2 (6 bases). V gave up 4 bases and J gave up 1 base, with 9 bases separating them. CDR3 length: 14 amino acids. CDR1 SGHRS and CDR2 YFSETQ come from the germline V gene. In nucleotides, the CDR3 is TGCGCCAGCAGCCCGGGGGAATCCTACAATGAGCAGTTCTTC. This gives the protein CASSPGESYNEQFF. Combining the CDR3 with reference TRBV5-1 and TRBJ2-1 gives the whole variable domain KAGVTQTPRYLIKTRGQQVTLSCSPISGHRSVSWYQQTPGQGLQFLFEYFSETQRNKGNFPGRFSGRQFSNSRSEMNVSTLELGDSALYLCASSPGESYNEQFFGPGTRLTVL.

A few counts support this clonotype. The chain recombines TRBV20-1 with TRBJ2-1, with TRBD1 as a possible D gene (6 bases). Germline CDR1 DFQATT, CDR2 SNEGSKA (reference sequence). This CDR3 comprises 15 residues. Trimming stripped 0 bases from V and 2 bases from J, with 11 bases between. The CDR3 DNA is TGCAGTGCTAGAGATTTTCAGGGGCCCTACAATGAGCAGTTCTTC. Translation gives CSARDFQGPYNEQFF.

This clonotype was seen more than once but under ten times. This chain joins TRBV4-2 and TRBJ2-1, with 8 positions matching TRBD2. This CDR3 is 18 amino acids long. CDR1 is LGHNA, CDR2 YNFKEQ, per germline. The V gene end was trimmed by 4 bases and the J gene end by 2 bases; junction bases not matched to a gene: 13. CDR3 DNA: TGTGCCAGCAGCCCTACGGGAACACCGGGACTAGCCTACAATGAGCAGTTCTTC. Amino acid sequence: CASSPTGTPGLAYNEQFF.

V gene TRBV9 combines with J gene TRBJ1-2, with no clear D. The length of the CDR3 is 13 residues. Germline V CDR1 and CDR2: SGDLS, YYNGEE. Trimming removed 3 bases at V and 3 bases at J, with 9 bases between. DNA for the CDR3: TGTGCCAGCAGCGGCCAGGCTGACTATGGCTACACCTTC. Encoded protein: CASSGQADYGYTF.

This clonotype has a count of ten or more. The chain recombines TRBV12-3 or TRBV12-4 with TRBJ2-1; 10 bases map to TRBD1. With 6 bases clipped from V and 6 bases from J, the junction kept 8 bases outside the gene matches. The CDR3 covers 15 residues. This CDR3 reads CASSREGQGTNEQFF. The CDR3 nucleotides read TGTGCCAGCAGCCGGGAGGGACAGGGGACCAATGAGCAGTTCTTC.

In this sample, this clonotype turned up a few times. This sequence joins TRBV24-1 and TRBJ2-1; possibly TRBD1 for D (6 bases). Germline V gene lookup returns CDR1 KGHDR and CDR2 SFDVKD. This CDR3 comprises 18 residues. Trimming cost V 2 bases and J 2 bases, with 18 bases left between them. Here the CDR3 reads CATSDYHPTGIPYNEQFF. In nucleotides, the CDR3 is TGTGCCACCAGTGATTACCACCCTACAGGGATACCCTACAATGAGCAGTTCTTC.

This clonotype was seen a few times. The rearrangement links TRBV2 to TRBJ2-5; D may be TRBD1 (5 bases). Trimming left V 10 bases short and J 4 bases short, with 22 bases between. This CDR3 is built from 15 residues. Per germline, CDR1 SNHLY and CDR2 FYNNEI. The CDR3 DNA follows: TGTGCCACCAGGCTGACAGTCGACAGACCAGAGACCCAGTACTTC. Its protein product is CATRLTVDRPETQYF. Looking up the rest from reference TRBV2 and TRBJ2-5 gives the full variable domain: EPEVTQTPSHQVTQMGQEVILRCVPISNHLYFYWYRQILGQKVEFLVSFYNNEISEKSEIFDDQFSVERPDGSNFTLKIRSTKLEDSAMYFCATRLTVDRPETQYFGPGTRLLVL.

This clonotype was detected a few times. This chain uses TRBV3-1 with TRBJ2-5, with a tentative D call TRBD2 (6 bases). In germline, CDR1 is LGHDT, CDR2 YNNKEL (reference sequence). Deletions cut 3 bases from V and 0 bases from J, with 17 bases between. The CDR3 contains 17 residues. The CDR3 coding sequence is TGTGCCAGCAGCCAGGCAAGGTGGACTAAGTACCAAGAGACCCAGTACTTC. Translated: CASSQARWTKYQETQYF.

Ten or more counts support this clonotype. The J gene is TRBJ1-2, the V gene TRBV27; D uncertain. V lost 4 bases and J lost 2, with 14 bases in between. This CDR3 is built from 15 residues. The germline CDR1 and CDR2 sequences are MNHEY and SMNVEV (reference sequence). CDR3 region: CASSSTSDGNYGYTF. The DNA of the CDR3 is TGTGCCAGCAGTTCCACTTCCGACGGAAACTATGGCTACACCTTC.